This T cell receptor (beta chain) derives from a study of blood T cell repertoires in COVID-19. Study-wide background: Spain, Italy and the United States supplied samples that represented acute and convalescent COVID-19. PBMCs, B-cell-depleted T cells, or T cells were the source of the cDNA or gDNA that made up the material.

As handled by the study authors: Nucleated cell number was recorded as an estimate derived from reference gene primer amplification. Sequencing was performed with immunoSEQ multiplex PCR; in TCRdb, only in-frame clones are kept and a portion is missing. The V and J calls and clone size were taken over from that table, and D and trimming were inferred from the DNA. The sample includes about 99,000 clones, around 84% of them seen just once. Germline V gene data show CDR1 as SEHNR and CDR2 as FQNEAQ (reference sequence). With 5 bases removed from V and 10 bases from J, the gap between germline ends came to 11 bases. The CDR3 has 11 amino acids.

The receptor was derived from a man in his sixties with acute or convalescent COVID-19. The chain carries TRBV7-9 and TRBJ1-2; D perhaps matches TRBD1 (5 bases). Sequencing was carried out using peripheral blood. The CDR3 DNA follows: TGTGCCAGCAGCAAACAGGACCTCTACACCTTC. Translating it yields CASSKQDLYTF.